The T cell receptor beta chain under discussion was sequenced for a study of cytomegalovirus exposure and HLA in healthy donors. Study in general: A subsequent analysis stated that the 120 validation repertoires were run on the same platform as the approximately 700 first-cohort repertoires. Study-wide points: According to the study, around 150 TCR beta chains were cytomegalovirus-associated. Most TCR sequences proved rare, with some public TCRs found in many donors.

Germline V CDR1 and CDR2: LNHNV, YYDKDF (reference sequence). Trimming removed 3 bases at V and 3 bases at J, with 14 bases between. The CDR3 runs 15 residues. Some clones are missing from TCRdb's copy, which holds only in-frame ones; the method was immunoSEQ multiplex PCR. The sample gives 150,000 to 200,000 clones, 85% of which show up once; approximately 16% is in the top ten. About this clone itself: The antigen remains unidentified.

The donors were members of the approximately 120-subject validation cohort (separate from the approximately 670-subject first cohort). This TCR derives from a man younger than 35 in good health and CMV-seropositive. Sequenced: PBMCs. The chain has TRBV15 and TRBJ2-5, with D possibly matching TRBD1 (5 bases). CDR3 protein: CATSSLTGGEETQYF. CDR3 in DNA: TGTGCCACCAGCAGTTTAACAGGTGGGGAAGAGACCCAGTACTTC.